This T cell receptor beta chain emerged from a study of T cell changes during pregnancy in multiple sclerosis. This clone was observed once. Profiled with immunoSEQ multiplex PCR; TCRdb holds only in-frame clones, not every one. The sample gives tens of thousands of clones, 85% to 95% of which show up once; over 0.8% is in the top ten. This CDR3 has 16 residues. Trimming took 0 bases from V and 5 from J; bases not matched to a gene: 5. Germline V gene lookup returns CDR1 SGHDT and CDR2 YYEEEE. This chain uses TRBV5-6 with TRBJ1-2, with 12 bases fitting TRBD1. The receptor's source is a female donor with multiple sclerosis, enrolled in a pregnancy study. The sample consisted of peripheral blood, taken in the first trimester of pregnancy. As DNA, the CDR3 is TGTGCCAGCAGCTTGGCCGGGACAGGGGGCGGGTATGGCTACACCTTC. Translating gives CASSLAGTGGGYGYTF.